This T cell receptor beta chain was identified during a study of identical twins. This clonotype has ten or more counts. Its matching antigen is unknown. The study, taken as a whole, reports: Invariant MAIT and iNKT cells may have partly biased zero-insertion analyses.

The CDR3 runs to 12 residues. Between the trimmed V and J ends, which lost 6 bases and 4 bases, there was a span of 10 bases. Germline V CDR1 and CDR2: SQVTM, ANQGSEA. Template switching added a universal primer site; cDNA carried unique molecular identifiers. TCRdb ran MiXCR on the 5' RACE reads and lists one entry per CDR3 protein. The sample contains hundreds of thousands of distinct CDR3 sequences, roughly 6% of which appear only once. Sequencing was performed on naive T cells sorted from blood. The receptor's source is a man aged 18 to 29 in good health. This rearrangement joins TRBV29-1 to TRBJ1-5; D gene uncertain. CDR3 DNA: TGCAGCGTCAGAAATGAAAATCAGCCCCAGCATTTT. Its translation is CSVRNENQPQHF.